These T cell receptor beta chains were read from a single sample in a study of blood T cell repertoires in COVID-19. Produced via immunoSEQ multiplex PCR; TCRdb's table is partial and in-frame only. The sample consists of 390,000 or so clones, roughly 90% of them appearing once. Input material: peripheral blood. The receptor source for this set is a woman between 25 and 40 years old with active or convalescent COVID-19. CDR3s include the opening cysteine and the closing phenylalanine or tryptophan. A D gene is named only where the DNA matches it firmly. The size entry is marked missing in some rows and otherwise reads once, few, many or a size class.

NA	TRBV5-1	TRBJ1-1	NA	TGCGCCAGCAGCTTGAGACAGGCGAACACTGAAGCTTTCTTT	CASSLRQANTEAFF
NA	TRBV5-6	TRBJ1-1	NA	TGTGCCAGCAGCTTGGCCGGGTTTATCAGCACTGAAGCTTTCTTT	CASSLAGFISTEAFF
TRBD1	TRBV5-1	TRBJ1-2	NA	TGCGCCAGCAGCTGGACAGGGGCGGACTATGGCTACACCTTC	CASSWTGADYGYTF
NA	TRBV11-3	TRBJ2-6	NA	TGTGCCAGCACCCACTCTGGGGCCAACGTCCTGACTTTC	CASTHSGANVLTF
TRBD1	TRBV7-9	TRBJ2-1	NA	TGTGCCAGCAGCCTTACAATGCCACCGGGACAGACGCAGTTCTTC	CASSLTMPPGQTQFF
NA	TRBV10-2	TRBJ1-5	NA	TGCGCCAGCAGTGAGTCCCCCCCAGGGCCCCAGCATTTT	CASSESPPGPQHF
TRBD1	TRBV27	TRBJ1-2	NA	TGTGCCAGCAGTTTATCGGCAGGGGGCATGGGCTATGGCTACACCTTC	CASSLSAGGMGYGYTF
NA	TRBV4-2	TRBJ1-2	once	TGTGCCAGCAGCCAAATCGGTTGGGGGGGCGCGGTGTGGGATAACTATGGCTACACCTTC	CASSQIGWGGAVWDNYGYTF
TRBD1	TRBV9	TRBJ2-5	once	TGTGCCAGCAGCGTATTTTCGGGACAGTACCAAGAGACCCAGTACTTC	CASSVFSGQYQETQYF
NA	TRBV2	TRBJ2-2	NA	TGTGCCAGCAATGGGGAAGACAGCGCGAACACCGGGGAGCTGTTTTTT	CASNGEDSANTGELFF
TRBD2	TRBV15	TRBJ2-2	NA	TGTGCCACCAGTGGGACTAGCGGGAGAGGGAACACCGGGGAGCTGTTTTTT	CATSGTSGRGNTGELFF
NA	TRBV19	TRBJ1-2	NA	TGTGCCAGTACCCAGGCAGGGGAGAGTGGCTACACCTTC	CASTQAGESGYTF
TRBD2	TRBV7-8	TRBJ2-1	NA	TGTGCCAGCAGCTTAGAGGGCGGGGGGGCCTTCAATGAGCAGTTCTTC	CASSLEGGGAFNEQFF
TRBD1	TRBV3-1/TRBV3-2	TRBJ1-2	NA	TGTGCCAGCAGCCCCACCGGGACAGGGATCTATGGCTACACCTTC	CASSPTGTGIYGYTF
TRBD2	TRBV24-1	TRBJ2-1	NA	TGTGCCACCTCCAGCGGGGACCCCCTTCGGAATGAGCAGTTCTTC	CATSSGDPLRNEQFF
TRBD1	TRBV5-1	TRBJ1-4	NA	TGCGCCAGCAGCTATCACAGGGGTGGGAATGAAAAACTGTTTTTT	CASSYHRGGNEKLFF
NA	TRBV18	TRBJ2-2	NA	TGTGCCAGCTCACCCGGCTCGCTAGCAATCCCCGGGGAGCTGTTTTTT	CASSPGSLAIPGELFF
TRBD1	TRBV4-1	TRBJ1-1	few	TGCGCCAGCAGCCAAGCACAGGGGATGAACACTGAAGCTTTCTTT	CASSQAQGMNTEAFF
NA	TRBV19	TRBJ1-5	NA	TGTGCCAGTAGCCCGACAGGCGGAGTAGGACAGCCCCAGCATTTT	CASSPTGGVGQPQHF
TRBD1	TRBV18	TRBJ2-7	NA	TGTGCCAGCTCACCCAACAGGGGAGCCTACGAGCAGTACTTC	CASSPNRGAYEQYF
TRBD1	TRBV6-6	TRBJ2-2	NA	TGTGCCAGCAGTTACGCAGGGGGAGACACCGGGGAGCTGTTTTTT	CASSYAGGDTGELFF
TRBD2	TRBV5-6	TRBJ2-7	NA	TGTGCCAGCAGCATGGGACTAGCGGGAGACCTTGCCCTATACGAGCAGTACTTC	CASSMGLAGDLALYEQYF
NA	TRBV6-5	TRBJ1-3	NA	TGTGCCAGCAGTTACGGGGGGTTAGGAAACACCATATATTTT	CASSYGGLGNTIYF
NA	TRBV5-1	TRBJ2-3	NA	TGCGCCAGCAGCTTTCACCCAGGGGAAACAGATACGCAGTATTTT	CASSFHPGETDTQYF
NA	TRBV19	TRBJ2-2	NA	TGTGCCAGTAGTATTGGGAACAGGGATACCGGGGAGCTGTTTTTT	CASSIGNRDTGELFF
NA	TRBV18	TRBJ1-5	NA	TGTGCCAGCTCAATAAGTGGGGCATGGGGTCAGCCCCAGCATTTT	CASSISGAWGQPQHF
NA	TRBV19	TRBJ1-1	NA	TGTGCCAGTAGTCCCCTTGGGGGGGAAGCTTTCTTT	CASSPLGGEAFF
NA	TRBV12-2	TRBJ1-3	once	TGTGCAAGTCGCTTAGGCGGCGGAGAGGGAAACACCATATATTTT	CASRLGGGEGNTIYF
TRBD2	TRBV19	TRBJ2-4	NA	TGTGCCAGTAGTTCTACCGGGACTAGCGGGAGTTTGGCCAAAAACATTCAGTACTTC	CASSSTGTSGSLAKNIQYF
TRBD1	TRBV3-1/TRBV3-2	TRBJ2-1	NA	TGTGCCAGCAGCCACCTGGACAGGGACCACAATGAGCAGTTCTTC	CASSHLDRDHNEQFF
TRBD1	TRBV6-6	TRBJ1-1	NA	TGTGCCAGCAGACAGACGGGGACAGGGACCACTGAAGCTTTCTTT	CASRQTGTGTTEAFF
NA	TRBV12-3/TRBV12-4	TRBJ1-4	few	TGTGCCAGCGGGGAGGTAGCGGAAAAACTGTTTTTT	CASGEVAEKLFF
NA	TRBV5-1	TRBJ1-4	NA	TGCGCCAGTGCAGGGGCAGAACTCAAGGCTCATGAAAAACTGTTTTTT	CASAGAELKAHEKLFF
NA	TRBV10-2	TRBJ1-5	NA	TGCGCCAGCAGTGTAACAGATAATCAGCCCCAGCATTTT	CASSVTDNQPQHF
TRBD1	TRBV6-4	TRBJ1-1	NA	TGTGCCAGCAAAGACAGGGCTGACGCTGAAGCTTTCTTT	CASKDRADAEAFF
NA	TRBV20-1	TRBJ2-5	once	TGCACAGGGTTGTTGGGCGAGACCCAGTACTTC	CTGLLGETQYF
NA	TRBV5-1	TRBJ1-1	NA	TGCGCCAGCAGCTTGGGCGATCAAGCGGCTCATGGCGCTTTCTTT	CASSLGDQAAHGAFF
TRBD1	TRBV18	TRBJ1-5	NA	TGTGCCAGCTCTAGGACAGGGGGCTTTCAGCCCCAGCATTTT	CASSRTGGFQPQHF
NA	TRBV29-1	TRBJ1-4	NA	TGCAGCGTTGATGAAGGGCAAGGAGGGGAAAAACTGTTTTTT	CSVDEGQGGEKLFF
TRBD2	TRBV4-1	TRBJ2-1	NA	TGCGCCAGCAGCCTTATCAGCGGGAGTGGCAATGAGCAGTTCTTC	CASSLISGSGNEQFF
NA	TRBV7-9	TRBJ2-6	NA	TGTGCCAGCAGCCCCCCCACAGTCTCTGGGGCCAACGTCCTGACTTTC	CASSPPTVSGANVLTF
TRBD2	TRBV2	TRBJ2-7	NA	TGTGCCACCCCTAAGGAGGGGAGGGGTCTCGACGAGCAGTACTTC	CATPKEGRGLDEQYF
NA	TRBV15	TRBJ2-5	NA	TGTGCCACCAGCAGAGCGGGGGTGACTGTGGGGACCCAGTACTTC	CATSRAGVTVGTQYF
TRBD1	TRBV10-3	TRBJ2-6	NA	TGTGCCATCAGGACAGGGTTGTCTGGGGCCAACGTCCTGACTTTC	CAIRTGLSGANVLTF
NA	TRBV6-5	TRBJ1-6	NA	TGTGCCAGCAGTTACGACAGAACCTATAATTCACCCCTCCACTTT	CASSYDRTYNSPLHF
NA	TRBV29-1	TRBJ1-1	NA	TGCAGCGTTGAAGAGCAGGGTCCCACTGAAGCTTTCTTT	CSVEEQGPTEAFF
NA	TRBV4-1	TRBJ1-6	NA	TGCGCCAGCAGCCAAGGGGGGGGCTATAATTCACCCCTCCACTTT	CASSQGGGYNSPLHF
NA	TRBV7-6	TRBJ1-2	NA	TGTGCCAGCAGCTTATCAGGGATTGGCTACACCTTC	CASSLSGIGYTF
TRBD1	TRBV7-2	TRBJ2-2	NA	TGTGCCAGCAGCTCGACAGGGGGCGGCACCGGGGAGCTGTTTTTT	CASSSTGGGTGELFF
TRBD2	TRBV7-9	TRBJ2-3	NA	TGTGCCAGCAGCTTTGGACTAGCGGGGGTTGATACGCAGTATTTT	CASSFGLAGVDTQYF
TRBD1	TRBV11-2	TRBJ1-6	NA	TGTGCCAGCAGCTGGACGCCGGGACAGTGGAATTCACCCCTCCACTTT	CASSWTPGQWNSPLHF
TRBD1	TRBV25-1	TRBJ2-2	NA	TGTGCCAGCACCGAAAATAGTAAAGGTTTTCGGGACAGCGGGGAGCTGTTTTTT	CASTENSKGFRDSGELFF
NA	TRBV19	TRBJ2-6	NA	TGTGCCAGTGGGAGCGGACAGACGGCCAACGTCCTGACTTTC	CASGSGQTANVLTF
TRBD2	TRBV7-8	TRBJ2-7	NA	TGTGCCAGCAGCGCAGCTAGCGGGAGTTTCTACGAGCAGTACTTC	CASSAASGSFYEQYF
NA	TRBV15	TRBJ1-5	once	TGTGCCACCAGTCGGGGGGCTGGTAGCAATCAGCCCCAGCATTTT	CATSRGAGSNQPQHF